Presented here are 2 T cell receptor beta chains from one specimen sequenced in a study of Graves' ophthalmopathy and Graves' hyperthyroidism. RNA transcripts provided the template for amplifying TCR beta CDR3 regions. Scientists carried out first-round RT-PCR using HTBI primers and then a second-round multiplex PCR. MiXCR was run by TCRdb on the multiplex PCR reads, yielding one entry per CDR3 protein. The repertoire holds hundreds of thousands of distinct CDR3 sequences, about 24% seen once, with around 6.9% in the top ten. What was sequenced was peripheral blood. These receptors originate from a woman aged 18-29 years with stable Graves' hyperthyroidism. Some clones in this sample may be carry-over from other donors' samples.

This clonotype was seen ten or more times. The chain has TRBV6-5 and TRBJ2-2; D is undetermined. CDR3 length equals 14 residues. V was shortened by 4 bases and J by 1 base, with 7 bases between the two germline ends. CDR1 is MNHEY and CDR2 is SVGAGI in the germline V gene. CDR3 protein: CASSFRKNTGELFF. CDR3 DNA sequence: TGTGCCAGCAGTTTCCGGAAGAACACCGGGGAGCTGTTTTTT.

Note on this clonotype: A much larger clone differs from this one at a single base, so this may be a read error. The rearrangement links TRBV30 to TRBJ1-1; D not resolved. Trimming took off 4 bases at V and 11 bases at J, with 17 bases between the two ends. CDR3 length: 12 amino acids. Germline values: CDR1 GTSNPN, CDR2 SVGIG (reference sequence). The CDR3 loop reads CAWTFGVPRAFF. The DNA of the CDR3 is TGTGCCTGGACCTTCGGGGTGCCCAGGGCTTTCTTT.